This is a list of T cell receptor beta chains from one sample in a study of blood T cell repertoires in COVID-19. The repertoire was sequenced with immunoSEQ multiplex PCR; TCRdb's copy has only in-frame clones and lacks some. The data hold some 250,000 clones, with more than 70% observed a single time. The sequenced material came from peripheral blood. These receptors came from an elderly man with acute or convalescent COVID-19. Each CDR3 is given with its conserved first and last residue. Each record gives: D gene, clone size, V gene, J gene, CDR3 protein, CDR3 DNA. A D gene is named only where the DNA matches it firmly. Not all rows give a size; the values are once, few, many and, for expanded clones, a class.

D: TRBD2; size: NA; V: TRBV6-2/TRBV6-3; J: TRBJ2-7; CDR3: CASSPHGASGRTYEQYF; DNA: TGTGCCAGCAGTCCCCATGGGGCTAGCGGCCGTACCTACGAGCAGTACTTC
D: NA; size: NA; V: TRBV18; J: TRBJ2-7; CDR3: CASSPRGGEQYF; DNA: TGTGCCAGCTCACCCCGAGGCGGCGAGCAGTACTTC
D: NA; size: once; V: TRBV3-1/TRBV3-2; J: TRBJ1-1; CDR3: CASSLTGQGLGEAFF; DNA: TGTGCCAGCAGCCTCACGGGGCAGGGGTTGGGCGAAGCTTTCTTT
D: TRBD2; size: NA; V: TRBV5-1; J: TRBJ2-7; CDR3: CASSLLGSGSSYEQYF; DNA: TGCGCCAGCAGCTTGTTGGGTAGCGGGAGCTCCTACGAGCAGTACTTC
D: NA; size: few; V: TRBV18; J: TRBJ2-3; CDR3: CASSPSLRGQYF; DNA: TGTGCCAGCTCACCTTCTCTCAGGGGGCAGTATTTT
D: NA; size: NA; V: TRBV6-5; J: TRBJ2-7; CDR3: CASTSSLDREQYF; DNA: TGTGCCAGCACTTCGAGTCTAGATAGAGAGCAGTACTTC
D: NA; size: NA; V: TRBV27; J: TRBJ1-1; CDR3: CASSSLLTGLNTEAFF; DNA: TGTGCCAGCAGTTCCTTACTTACAGGGTTGAACACTGAAGCTTTCTTT
D: NA; size: NA; V: TRBV6-5; J: TRBJ2-3; CDR3: CASRAPGGTDTQYF; DNA: TGTGCCAGCAGAGCCCCGGGGGGCACAGATACGCAGTATTTT
D: NA; size: NA; V: TRBV5-1; J: TRBJ2-7; CDR3: CASSLAMRSDEQYF; DNA: TGCGCCAGCAGCTTGGCCATGAGGAGCGACGAGCAGTACTTC
D: NA; size: NA; V: TRBV19; J: TRBJ1-5; CDR3: CASSIASDQPQHF; DNA: TGTGCCAGTAGTATAGCCAGTGATCAGCCCCAGCATTTT
D: NA; size: NA; V: TRBV6-5; J: TRBJ1-1; CDR3: CASSYSQRGGTEAFF; DNA: TGTGCCAGCAGTTACTCTCAGAGGGGGGGGACTGAAGCTTTCTTT
D: TRBD1; size: NA; V: TRBV27; J: TRBJ1-1; CDR3: CASSLTGGVNTEAFF; DNA: TGTGCCAGCAGTTTAACAGGGGGCGTGAACACTGAAGCTTTCTTT
D: TRBD2; size: NA; V: TRBV28; J: TRBJ2-3; CDR3: CASSPGLAGGRRPSTDTQYF; DNA: TGTGCCAGCAGTCCGGGACTAGCGGGGGGGCGAAGACCTAGCACAGATACGCAGTATTTT
D: NA; size: NA; V: TRBV18; J: TRBJ1-4; CDR3: CASSPTAPGSSEKLFF; DNA: TGTGCCAGCTCACCCACCGCCCCGGGAAGTAGCGAAAAACTGTTTTTT
D: TRBD1; size: NA; V: TRBV19; J: TRBJ1-4; CDR3: CASSDRVNEKLFF; DNA: TGTGCCAGTAGCGACAGGGTGAATGAAAAACTGTTTTTT
D: NA; size: NA; V: TRBV7-2; J: TRBJ2-5; CDR3: CASSLGGRQQETQYF; DNA: TGTGCCAGCAGCTTAGGGGGCAGGCAGCAAGAGACCCAGTACTTC
D: NA; size: NA; V: TRBV3-1/TRBV3-2; J: TRBJ2-1; CDR3: CASSPGSHGGTEQFF; DNA: TGTGCCAGCAGCCCGGGCAGCCACGGGGGAACTGAGCAGTTCTTC
D: TRBD1; size: NA; V: TRBV6-1; J: TRBJ1-5; CDR3: CASSALSRGTGGRSQHF; DNA: TGTGCCAGCAGTGCCTTAAGCCGGGGGACAGGGGGTAGGTCCCAGCATTTT
D: TRBD2; size: NA; V: TRBV6-5; J: TRBJ2-7; CDR3: CASKIAGGTGEQYF; DNA: TGTGCCAGCAAAATAGCGGGAGGGACTGGAGAGCAGTACTTC
D: TRBD1; size: NA; V: TRBV18; J: TRBJ2-1; CDR3: CASSPFGTEDNEQFF; DNA: TGTGCCAGCTCACCTTTCGGGACAGAAGACAATGAGCAGTTCTTC
D: TRBD1; size: NA; V: TRBV7-8; J: TRBJ1-5; CDR3: CASSSGQDGLKPQHF; DNA: TGTGCCAGCAGCTCCGGACAGGACGGGTTAAAGCCCCAGCATTTT
D: TRBD2; size: NA; V: TRBV18; J: TRBJ2-7; CDR3: CASSPQGLPISYEQYF; DNA: TGTGCCAGCTCACCACAGGGACTACCTATCTCCTACGAGCAGTACTTC
D: TRBD1; size: few; V: TRBV5-1; J: TRBJ1-1; CDR3: CASSRETGRDTEAFF; DNA: TGCGCCAGCAGCCGAGAGACAGGGAGAGACACTGAAGCTTTCTTT
D: NA; size: NA; V: TRBV18; J: TRBJ2-5; CDR3: CASSRGLQETQYF; DNA: TGTGCCAGCTCACGGGGGCTCCAAGAGACCCAGTACTTC
D: TRBD1; size: NA; V: TRBV6-6; J: TRBJ1-2; CDR3: CASTSDRGGYTF; DNA: TGTGCCAGCACCTCCGACAGGGGTGGCTACACCTTC
D: TRBD1; size: once; V: TRBV19; J: TRBJ1-5; CDR3: CASSRTGLQPQHF; DNA: TGTGCCAGTAGTAGGACAGGGCTACAGCCCCAGCATTTT
D: NA; size: NA; V: TRBV5-1; J: TRBJ2-5; CDR3: CASSLGHQIRETQYF; DNA: TGCGCCAGCAGCTTGGGGCACCAGATCAGGGAGACCCAGTACTTC
D: NA; size: NA; V: TRBV2; J: TRBJ2-7; CDR3: CASFRDNSYEQYF; DNA: TGTGCCAGCTTCCGGGACAATTCTTACGAGCAGTACTTC
D: NA; size: NA; V: TRBV19; J: TRBJ2-1; CDR3: CASSMSESSYNEQFF; DNA: TGTGCCAGTAGTATGAGCGAGAGCTCCTACAATGAGCAGTTCTTC
D: NA; size: NA; V: TRBV28; J: TRBJ1-3; CDR3: CASSSGGDFSGNTIYF; DNA: TGTGCCAGCAGTTCCGGCGGGGACTTCTCTGGAAACACCATATATTTT
D: NA; size: NA; V: TRBV5-1; J: TRBJ2-6; CDR3: CASSPRQPHRLSGANVLTF; DNA: TGCGCCAGCAGCCCACGACAGCCTCATAGACTCTCTGGGGCCAACGTCCTGACTTTC
D: NA; size: NA; V: TRBV7-8; J: TRBJ1-1; CDR3: CASSFGSRRNTEAFF; DNA: TGTGCCAGCAGCTTTGGGTCGCGGAGGAACACTGAAGCTTTCTTT
D: TRBD1; size: NA; V: TRBV19; J: TRBJ1-2; CDR3: CASGPTGAYGYTF; DNA: TGTGCCAGTGGACCGACAGGGGCCTATGGCTACACCTTC
D: NA; size: NA; V: TRBV10-2; J: TRBJ1-1; CDR3: CASSYLGGTEAFF; DNA: TGCGCCAGCAGTTATCTGGGGGGCACTGAAGCTTTCTTT
D: NA; size: few; V: TRBV7-9; J: TRBJ2-7; CDR3: CASSPLSYEQYF; DNA: TGTGCCAGCAGCCCGCTGAGCTACGAGCAGTACTTC
D: TRBD1; size: NA; V: TRBV5-1; J: TRBJ1-1; CDR3: CASSPRTGGMRTEAFF; DNA: TGCGCCAGCAGCCCTCGGACAGGGGGCATGAGGACTGAAGCTTTCTTT
D: NA; size: NA; V: TRBV9; J: TRBJ2-7; CDR3: CASSEALTGRSLGEQYF; DNA: TGTGCCAGCAGCGAGGCCCTGACAGGGAGGTCTCTAGGCGAGCAGTACTTC
D: NA; size: once; V: TRBV20-1; J: TRBJ1-2; CDR3: CSALNYGYTF; DNA: TGCAGTGCTCTTAACTATGGCTACACCTTC
D: NA; size: once; V: TRBV29-1; J: TRBJ2-1; CDR3: CSVGRRQEGQFF; DNA: TGCAGCGTTGGAAGGAGACAGGAAGGGCAGTTCTTC
D: NA; size: NA; V: TRBV5-1; J: TRBJ2-7; CDR3: CASSLANTGYEQYF; DNA: TGCGCCAGCAGCTTAGCTAACACGGGGTACGAGCAGTACTTC
D: NA; size: NA; V: TRBV6-5; J: TRBJ1-5; CDR3: CASRVWGRGQPQHF; DNA: TGTGCCAGCAGAGTATGGGGGCGAGGTCAGCCCCAGCATTTT
D: NA; size: NA; V: TRBV7-9; J: TRBJ2-3; CDR3: CASSFPSGAQYF; DNA: TGTGCCAGCAGCTTTCCTAGTGGTGCGCAGTATTTT
D: NA; size: NA; V: TRBV6-5; J: TRBJ1-1; CDR3: CASRDRGNTEAFF; DNA: TGTGCCAGCAGGGACCGGGGGAACACTGAAGCTTTCTTT
D: TRBD1; size: NA; V: TRBV28; J: TRBJ1-2; CDR3: CAITLTGTDGYTF; DNA: TGTGCCATCACCCTTACCGGGACAGATGGCTACACCTTC
D: NA; size: NA; V: TRBV5-4; J: TRBJ1-3; CDR3: CASSLGTSSGNTIYF; DNA: TGTGCCAGCAGCTTGGGCACCAGCTCTGGAAACACCATATATTTT
D: TRBD2; size: NA; V: TRBV7-8; J: TRBJ2-7; CDR3: CASSFRAGNLLAGSYGSEQYF; DNA: TGTGCCAGCAGCTTTAGGGCAGGGAATCTATTAGCGGGCTCCTATGGCTCCGAGCAGTACTTC
D: NA; size: NA; V: TRBV28; J: TRBJ1-2; CDR3: CASRPTANYGYTF; DNA: TGTGCCAGCAGACCGACAGCTAACTATGGCTACACCTTC
D: NA; size: NA; V: TRBV12-3/TRBV12-4; J: TRBJ2-2; CDR3: CASSPWEAGELFF; DNA: TGTGCCAGCAGTCCTTGGGAGGCCGGGGAGCTGTTTTTT
D: NA; size: NA; V: TRBV7-6; J: TRBJ2-6; CDR3: CASSLSGRFSGANVLTF; DNA: TGTGCCAGCAGCTTAAGCGGACGGTTCTCTGGGGCCAACGTCCTGACTTTC
D: TRBD1; size: NA; V: TRBV6-4; J: TRBJ1-2; CDR3: CASSDSGRGLGVGGYTF; DNA: TGTGCCAGCAGTGACTCGGGCAGGGGGCTCGGGGTTGGAGGCTACACCTTC
D: TRBD2; size: NA; V: TRBV7-8; J: TRBJ2-5; CDR3: CASSASVAGGRETQYF; DNA: TGTGCCAGCAGCGCGTCCGTAGCGGGAGGCCGCGAGACCCAGTACTTC
D: NA; size: NA; V: TRBV6-1; J: TRBJ2-2; CDR3: CASSSASWNTGELFF; DNA: TGTGCCAGCAGTTCGGCTAGCTGGAACACCGGGGAGCTGTTTTTT
D: NA; size: NA; V: TRBV4-1; J: TRBJ2-7; CDR3: CASSQESGYEQYF; DNA: TGCGCCAGCAGCCAAGAATCAGGGTACGAGCAGTACTTC
D: TRBD2; size: NA; V: TRBV5-4; J: TRBJ2-2; CDR3: CASSRSGGDGGELFF; DNA: TGTGCCAGCAGTCGGAGCGGGGGAGATGGCGGGGAGCTGTTTTTT
D: TRBD2; size: once; V: TRBV11-2; J: TRBJ2-5; CDR3: CASSLGTSGRAEETQYF; DNA: TGTGCCAGCAGCTTAGGGACTAGCGGGAGGGCCGAAGAGACCCAGTACTTC
D: TRBD1; size: NA; V: TRBV19; J: TRBJ2-5; CDR3: CASRSGQGRRETQYF; DNA: TGTGCCAGTAGATCGGGACAGGGGAGAAGAGAGACCCAGTACTTC
D: NA; size: NA; V: TRBV28; J: TRBJ1-5; CDR3: CASISDTKPQHF; DNA: TGTGCCAGCATATCGGACACCAAGCCCCAGCATTTT